The sequence of this TCR beta chain was determined in a study of cytomegalovirus exposure and HLA in healthy donors. The CDR3 covers 15 residues. Germline loops: CDR1 SGHNT, CDR2 YENEEA. With 5 bases removed from V and 4 bases from J, the gap between germline ends came to 15 bases. The PCR made use of 60 Vbeta and 13 Jbeta primers. The data were produced by immunoSEQ multiplex PCR, yet TCRdb's version contains in-frame clones alone and is incomplete. This sample carries roughly 160,000 clones, around 79% of them seen once, and the ten largest clones take 2% to 2.5%. This chain joins TRBV11-3 and TRBJ2-1; the D is unclear. Sequenced material: PBMCs. The TCR comes from a middle-aged man in good health and CMV-seronegative. This CDR3 is CASSRETAVYNEQFF. The DNA for the CDR3 is TGTGCCAGCAGCCGAGAAACAGCAGTATACAATGAGCAGTTCTTC.